Following are 28 T cell receptor beta chains from one sample sequenced in a study of graft-versus-host responses after intestinal transplantation. The table came from immunoSEQ multiplex PCR; TCRdb's copy has only in-frame clones and leaves some out. The sample includes some 40,000 clones, over 90% of them seen just once. Specimen: PBMCs, collected less than 750 days after intestinal transplantation. These receptors all come from a human patient who received an intestinal transplant, so some T cells may come from the graft donor.

The chain employs TRBV5-4 and TRBJ2-1, with TRBD2 matching over 10 bases. Germline-derived CDR1 and CDR2 are SGHNT and YYREEE (reference sequence). The length of the CDR3 is 15 residues. V gave up 6 bases and J gave up 0 bases; unmatched junction bases: 3. CDR3 in amino acids: CASTRLAGSYNEQFF. CDR3 coding DNA: TGTGCCAGCACTAGACTAGCGGGCTCCTACAATGAGCAGTTCTTC.

The V and J genes are TRBV10-3 and TRBJ2-7, with D hard to call. CDR3 length equals 16 residues. In germline, CDR1 is ENHRY, CDR2 SYGVKD. V lost 0 bases and J 3 bases, leaving 15 bases between the germline ends. The CDR3 is CAISESELFHFYEQYF. CDR3 DNA sequence: TGTGCCATCAGTGAGTCGGAACTATTCCACTTCTACGAGCAGTACTTC.

The J gene is TRBJ1-3, the V gene TRBV9, with 7 bases aligning to TRBD1. V lost 4 bases, J lost 2 bases, and 3 bases stayed unmatched. Germline CDR1 is SGDLS and CDR2 is YYNGEE. The CDR3 length is 14 residues. CDR3 DNA sequence: TGTGCCAGCAGCCCAGGACAGGCTGGAAACACCATATATTTT. It translates to CASSPGQAGNTIYF.

This sequence joins TRBV6-1 and TRBJ1-4, with TRBD1 matching 9 bases. In germline, CDR1 is MNHNS, CDR2 SASEGT. The CDR3 covers 14 residues. With V trimmed by 6 bases and J by 8 bases, 7 bases remained unmatched. The CDR3 DNA reads as TGTGCCAGCAGGTCCGGAACAGGGGGCGAAAAACTGTTTTTT. Protein: CASRSGTGGEKLFF.

This chain links TRBV11-2 with TRBJ1-1, with unresolved D. The ends were cut back, 3 bases at V and 3 bases at J, with 8 bases in the middle. The CDR3 spans 13 residues. CDR1 and CDR2 (germline): SGHAT, FQNNGV. The CDR3 region is CASSFDRDTEAFF. As DNA, the CDR3 is TGTGCCAGCAGCTTTGATCGGGACACTGAAGCTTTCTTT.

The rearrangement links TRBV7-9 to TRBJ1-1; the D is unclear. CDR1 and CDR2 from the germline V gene are SEHNR and FQNEAQ (reference sequence). V shed 5 bases and J shed 9 bases, with 7 bases lying between them. This CDR3 contains 10 residues. The CDR3 DNA is TGTGCCAGCAGCGACAACCAAGCTTTCTTT. The encoded protein is CASSDNQAFF.

The rearrangement joins TRBV6-4 to TRBJ2-1; 7 bases are a match to TRBD2. The CDR3 sequence is 15 residues long. Trimming at V came to 5 bases and at J to 2 bases, leaving 6 bases not matched to a gene. CDR1 is MRHNA, CDR2 SNTAGT, per germline. The CDR3 loop is CASSMASGPYNEQFF. The CDR3 DNA follows: TGTGCCAGCAGTATGGCTAGCGGCCCCTACAATGAGCAGTTCTTC.

The genes are TRBV30 and TRBJ2-7; possible D gene TRBD2, 6 bases. Trimming pared 3 bases from V and 0 bases from J, leaving 12 bases between. Germline V gives CDR1 GTSNPN, CDR2 SVGIG (reference sequence). The CDR3 runs 14 residues. The DNA for the CDR3 is TGTGCCTGGAGCCTGGTGACTAGCTCCTACGAGCAGTACTTC. This gives the protein CAWSLVTSSYEQYF.

The chain uses TRBV7-9 and TRBJ2-7; the D gene is possibly TRBD1 (5 bases). Trimming removed 2 bases at V and 0 bases at J, with 17 bases between. The V gene's germline CDR1 is SEHNR and CDR2 FQNEAQ (reference sequence). CDR3 size: 17 residues. This CDR3 is CASSLSLVDTGSYEQYF. The CDR3 nucleotides read TGTGCCAGCAGCTTAAGTCTTGTGGACACGGGCTCCTACGAGCAGTACTTC.

The chain couples TRBV29-1 to TRBJ2-7; D possibly matches TRBD1 or TRBD2 (5 bases each). V was trimmed by 0 bases and J by 2 bases, leaving 17 bases between them. Germline V gene data show CDR1 as SQVTM and CDR2 as ANQGSEA. The CDR3 is made up of 16 amino acids. The CDR3 region is CSVEDPGHRGPYEQYF. CDR3 coding DNA: TGCAGCGTTGAAGATCCGGGGCACCGGGGCCCCTACGAGCAGTACTTC.

CDR3 bases: TGCAGCGTCCACTCAGGGGGAGAGCAGTACTTC. It is translated as CSVHSGGEQYF. This sequence joins TRBV29-1 and TRBJ2-7, with TRBD1 matching 7 bases. Per germline, CDR1 SQVTM and CDR2 ANQGSEA. The CDR3 sequence is 11 residues long. With 6 bases clipped from V and 7 bases from J, the junction kept 6 bases outside the gene matches.

The chain links TRBV6-1 to TRBJ1-5; D possibly corresponds to TRBD1 (5 bases). Trimming took off 5 bases at V and 0 bases at J, with 11 bases between the two ends. Germline CDR1 MNHNS, CDR2 SASEGT. There are 15 residues in the CDR3. The CDR3 spells CASSQEGNSNQPQHF. The CDR3 DNA follows: TGTGCCAGCAGTCAAGAGGGGAATAGCAATCAGCCCCAGCATTTT.

The rearrangement joins TRBV7-2 to TRBJ2-3; 13 bases align to TRBD2. V gave up 6 bases and J gave up 13 bases; unmatched junction bases: 13. The CDR3 contains 15 residues. Germline V gene data show CDR1 as SGHTA and CDR2 as FQGNSA. The CDR3 DNA reads TGTGCCAGCAGACACGAACTAGCGGGAGGGCCATGGGAGTATTTT. It encodes CASRHELAGGPWEYF.

This clone showed up just once. The chain employs TRBV10-3 and TRBJ1-2; D is possibly TRBD1 (6 bases). CDR3 length equals 14 residues. Per germline, CDR1 ENHRY and CDR2 SYGVKD. The ends were cut back, 3 bases at V and 12 bases at J, with 20 bases in the middle. The CDR3 loop is CAISDLGLRTVDTF. DNA of the CDR3: TGTGCCATCAGTGATCTGGGGTTGAGGACAGTGGACACCTTC.

This clone was counted once. The V and J genes are TRBV5-3 and TRBJ2-1; tentative D call: TRBD2 (6 bases). TRBV5-3 falls under the ORF class, with uncertain function. CDR3 length equals 15 residues. V was shortened by 4 bases and J by 2 bases, with 13 bases between the two germline ends. The CDR3 coding sequence is TGTGCCAGAAGCGCCCCGGGGGAAACCTACAATGAGCAGTTCTTC. This codes for CARSAPGETYNEQFF.

V usage is TRBV18 and J usage is TRBJ1-1, with a tentative D call TRBD1 (5 bases). This CDR3 contains 15 residues. The germline V gene has CDR1 KGHSH and CDR2 LQKENI. V was cut by 3 bases and J by 1 base, with 12 bases left in between. CDR3 sequence reads: CASSPGGAGNTEAFF. The CDR3 DNA follows: TGTGCCAGCTCACCTGGTGGGGCAGGGAACACTGAAGCTTTCTTT.

Written as DNA, the CDR3 is TGTGCCAGCAGCCAAGATCCCAGGCCATCCCTCCTCGAGGGGGCCAACGTCCTGACTTTC. Amino acids: CASSQDPRPSLLEGANVLTF. The chain has TRBV4-2 and TRBJ2-6; D unclear. Trimming shortened V by 0 bases and J by 4 bases, and 22 bases separated the two germline ends. The germline V gene encodes CDR1 LGHNA and CDR2 YNFKEQ. This CDR3 comprises 20 residues.

CDR3 residues: CASSPPLAGGRAEQYF. The DNA for the CDR3 is TGTGCCAGCTCACCACCGCTAGCGGGGGGCCGGGCCGAGCAGTACTTC. The chain couples TRBV18 to TRBJ2-7; 11 nucleotides agree with TRBD2. V was clipped by 0 bases and J by 6 bases; unmatched bases: 7. The CDR3 extends over 16 amino acids. Germline CDR1 reads KGHSH; CDR2 reads LQKENI.

This clone has just one count. The J gene is TRBJ2-2, the V gene TRBV7-9; no clear D. The CDR3 has 15 residues. V was cut by 1 base and J by 4 bases, with 10 bases left in between. Germline V lookup: CDR1 SEHNR, CDR2 FQNEAQ (reference sequence). The chain's CDR3 is CASSLEGYPTGELFF. In DNA, the CDR3 is TGTGCCAGCAGCTTAGAGGGCTACCCCACCGGGGAGCTGTTTTTT.

This chain joins TRBV6-5 and TRBJ1-3; D not certain. V shed 5 bases and J shed 4 bases, with 12 bases lying between them. Per germline, CDR1 MNHEY and CDR2 SVGAGI. The CDR3 consists of 14 residues. CDR3 coding DNA: TGTGCCAGCAGTGTGCAGGAGTCGGGAAACACCATATATTTT. It specifies CASSVQESGNTIYF.

V is TRBV2 and J is TRBJ2-1; D gene unclear. V was pared by 7 bases and J by 1 base, with 23 bases between. The CDR3 extends over 18 amino acids. CDR1 is SNHLY and CDR2 is FYNNEI in the germline V gene. The CDR3 nucleotides are TGTGCCAGCACTGGGTCGGCCCATGTAGATTTGTCCTACAATGAGCAGTTCTTC. It yields the protein CASTGSAHVDLSYNEQFF.

The CDR3 sequence is CASRPEAGGREQYF. In DNA, the CDR3 is TGTGCCAGCAGGCCCGAAGCGGGAGGGCGCGAGCAGTACTTC. The gene calls are TRBV6-6 and TRBJ2-7; TRBD2 agrees at 10 bases. CDR3 length: 14 amino acids. Germline-derived CDR1 and CDR2 are MNHNY and SVGAGI (reference sequence). The V segment lost 6 bases and the J segment 6 bases; nucleotides outside the gene matches: 8.

The sample holds one count of this clone. The V gene is TRBV2, the J gene TRBJ2-2; D is possibly TRBD2 (5 bases). V was cut by 6 bases and J by 8 bases, with 16 bases left in between. Germline CDR1 reads SNHLY; CDR2 reads FYNNEI. The CDR3 consists of 14 residues. The CDR3 DNA is TGTGCCAGCAGGCCGGGATCTCAAGGTGGGGAGCTGTTTTTT. Residues: CASRPGSQGGELFF.

The chain recombines TRBV30 with TRBJ2-7, with 8 bases that match TRBD2. The CDR3 consists of 12 residues. V gave up 4 bases and J gave up 6 bases; unmatched junction bases: 5. Germline lookup yields CDR1 GTSNPN and CDR2 SVGIG (reference sequence). In nucleotides, the CDR3 is TGTGCCTGGACCACAAGCGGGGGCGAGCAGTACTTC. As protein: CAWTTSGGEQYF.

J is TRBJ2-1 and V is TRBV19; D is perhaps TRBD2 (5 bases). CDR1 is LNHDA and CDR2 is SQIVND in the germline V gene (reference sequence). V was shortened by 3 bases and J by 7 bases, with 13 bases between the two germline ends. CDR3 size: 14 residues. CDR3 protein: CASSIWESGNEQFF. In DNA form, the CDR3 reads TGTGCCAGTAGTATCTGGGAGAGTGGTAATGAGCAGTTCTTC.

CDR3 loop: CASSLPGTGNYGYTF. CDR3 nucleotides: TGTGCCAGCAGCCTCCCCGGGACAGGGAACTATGGCTACACCTTC. The V and J genes are TRBV5-4 and TRBJ1-2, with TRBD1 matching 9 bases. CDR3 length: 15 amino acids. In germline, CDR1 is SGHNT, CDR2 YYREEE (reference sequence). V was clipped by 4 bases and J by 2 bases; unmatched bases: 6.

This chain links TRBV4-1 with TRBJ2-1, with 8 bases aligning to TRBD2. Per the germline V gene, CDR1 is MGHRA and CDR2 is YSYEKL. The junction had 6 bases not matched to a gene; V was cut back by 3 bases and J by 2 bases. The CDR3 covers 16 residues. CDR3 in DNA: TGCGCCAGCAGCCACCATAGCGGGGCCGCCTACAATGAGCAGTTCTTC. This translates into CASSHHSGAAYNEQFF.

The rearrangement joins TRBV19 to TRBJ1-4; unclear D gene. Deletions cut 7 bases from V and 3 bases from J, with 9 bases between. The length of the CDR3 is 13 residues. Germline V gives CDR1 LNHDA, CDR2 SQIVND (reference sequence). In DNA form, the CDR3 reads TGTGCCAGTAATAGGCTTTCTAATGAAAAACTGTTTTTT. Its translation is CASNRLSNEKLFF.